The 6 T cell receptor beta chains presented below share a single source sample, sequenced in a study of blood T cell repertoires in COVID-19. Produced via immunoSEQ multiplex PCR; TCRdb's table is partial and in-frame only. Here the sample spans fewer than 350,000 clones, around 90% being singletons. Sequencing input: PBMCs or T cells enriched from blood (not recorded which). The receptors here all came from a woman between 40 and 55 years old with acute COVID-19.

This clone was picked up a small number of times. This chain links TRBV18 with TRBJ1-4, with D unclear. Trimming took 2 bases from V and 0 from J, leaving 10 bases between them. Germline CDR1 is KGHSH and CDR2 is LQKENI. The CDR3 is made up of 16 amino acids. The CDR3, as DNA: TGTGCCAGCTCACCATCGGCAGGCTCAACTAATGAAAAACTGTTTTTT. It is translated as CASSPSAGSTNEKLFF.

The CDR3 sequence is CASPGCRFMNTEAFF. The CDR3 DNA sequence: TGTGCCAGCCCTGGTTGTCGGTTTATGAACACTGAAGCTTTCTTT. This chain links TRBV18 with TRBJ1-1, with D unclear. The V end lost 8 bases, the J end lost 0 bases, and 16 bases lay between the germline ends. Germline V lookup: CDR1 KGHSH, CDR2 LQKENI. This CDR3 contains 15 residues.

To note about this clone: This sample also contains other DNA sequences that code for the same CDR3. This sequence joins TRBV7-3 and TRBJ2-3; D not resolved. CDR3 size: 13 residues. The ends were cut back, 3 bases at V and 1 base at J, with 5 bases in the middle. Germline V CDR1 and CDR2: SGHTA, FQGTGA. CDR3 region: CASSFRGTDTQYF. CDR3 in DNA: TGTGCCAGCAGCTTCCGGGGCACAGATACGCAGTATTTT.

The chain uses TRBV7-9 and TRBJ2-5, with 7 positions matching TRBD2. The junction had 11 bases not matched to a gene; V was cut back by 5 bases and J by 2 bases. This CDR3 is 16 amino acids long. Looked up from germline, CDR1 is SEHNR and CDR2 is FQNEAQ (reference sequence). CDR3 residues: CASSEAWGGTQETQYF. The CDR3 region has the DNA TGTGCCAGCAGCGAGGCCTGGGGGGGTACACAAGAGACCCAGTACTTC.

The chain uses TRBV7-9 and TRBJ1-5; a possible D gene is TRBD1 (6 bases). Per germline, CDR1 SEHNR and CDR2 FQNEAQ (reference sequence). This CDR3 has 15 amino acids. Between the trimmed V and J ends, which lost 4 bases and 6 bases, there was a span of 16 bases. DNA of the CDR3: TGTGCCAGCAGCTCCACAGGGAAGAGGAGTCAGCCCCAGCATTTT. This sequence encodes CASSSTGKRSQPQHF.

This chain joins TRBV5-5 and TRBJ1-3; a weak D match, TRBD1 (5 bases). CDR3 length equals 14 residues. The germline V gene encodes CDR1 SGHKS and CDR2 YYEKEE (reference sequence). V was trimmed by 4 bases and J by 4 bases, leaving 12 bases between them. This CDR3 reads CASSPGPTGNTIYF. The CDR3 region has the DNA TGTGCCAGCAGCCCAGGGCCGACGGGAAACACCATATATTTT. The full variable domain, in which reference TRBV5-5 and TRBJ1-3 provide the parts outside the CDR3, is DAGVTQSPTHLIKTRGQQVTLRCSPISGHKSVSWYQQVLGQGPQFIFQYYEKEERGRGNFPDRFSARQFPNYSSELNVNALLLGDSALYLCASSPGPTGNTIYFGEGSWLTVV.